This T cell receptor beta chain is from a study of identical twins (dated by TCRdb to 2016 to 2018). Broadly, across the study: The study deep-sequenced TCR alpha and beta repertoires from monozygotic twins, unrelated adults of various ages and cord blood to test whether fetal clonotypes persist. To rule out contamination, replicate twin experiments were performed at different times with different library preparation protocols. Summary of the overall study and its limitations: Fewer insertions were carried by abundant cord blood beta clonotypes; a weaker similar trend was observed in young adult naive repertoires, while no such trend was observed in memory repertoires. A weaker excess of twin sharing was found in beta out-of-frame sequences because the signal-to-noise ratio was lowered by fewer shared sequences. Zero-insertion analyses could be partly confounded by invariant T cells such as MAIT and iNKT, though diverse VJ usage argued against such confounding for most clonotypes. In monozygotic twins, out-of-frame TCR alpha sharing was systematically underestimated by recombination models, although the models agreed with sharing between unrelated individuals. Conclusions relied on cross-sectional statistical analysis, since the same donors could not be followed over many years. Compared with coincidental sharing between unrelated individuals, out-of-frame TCR alpha sequences shared between twins had an excess of sequences with low generation probability.

Between the V and J ends, shortened by 7 bases and 5 bases respectively, the junction contains 7 bases. CDR1 and CDR2 are drawn from the germline V gene: SGHAT, FQNNGV. Reading from cysteine to phenylalanine, the CDR3 counts 11 amino acids. Left in the record is the CDR3 DNA by itself, 33 bases read in frame from the first base. In regard to this clonotype: It lacks a known antigen. Base qualities are missing; no much larger clone stands one base away.

The library came from 5' RACE. This sample was sequenced with an Illumina HiSeq 2000. A universal primer binding site was introduced by template switching, and a unique molecular identifier was present in the final cDNA, enabling accurate counting of TCR cDNA molecules. Specific primers in the conserved constant-segment region were used to synthesize first-strand cDNA for TCR alpha and beta chains. Each cDNA library was double barcoded, with a SMART-Mk sample barcode plus Illumina barcodes, to control for contamination. TruSeq adapter sequences and Illumina sample barcodes were added in two successive PCR steps. TCR alpha and beta cDNA libraries were sequenced on the Illumina HiSeq platform with custom primers. The original methods were these. Raw reads were processed with MiGEC to extract unique molecular identifiers, and MiXCR was used to determine CDR3 positions. For each individual, recombination models were inferred using an EM algorithm with the repgenHMM and IGoR tools. The tcR package in R was used for shared clonotype analysis, with sharing normalized by the product of cloneset sizes. To study raw recombination free of thymic and clonal selection effects, out-of-frame nonproductive sequences were analyzed. TCRdb passed the public sequencing reads through fastp at Q25 and MiXCR, retaining productive beta sequences. Every distinct CDR3 protein forms one entry, paired with its most common genes and DNA. These V and J calls originate from TCRdb's pipeline instead of the authors' own analysis. The sample yields over 500,000 distinct CDR3 sequences; about 20% were counted once. The top ten clonotypes cover about 0.99% of the sample.

Only healthy Caucasian donors were included. Three pairs of female monozygotic twins, all aged roughly 18 to 30 years, made up the twin cohort. Positive isolation kits from Invitrogen were used to isolate CD4+ and CD8+ T cell populations. These same data were also listed under a study on T cells expressing NK-cell markers. That second publication adds: TCR beta-chain repertoires were profiled in sorted CD3+CD56+NKG2C+, CD3+CD56+NKG2C- and CD3+CD56-NKG2C+ T-cell subsets from roughly eight donors. Of the eight sequenced donors, seven were found to be HCMV-seropositive and one was found to be HCMV-seronegative. In several experiments an anti-gammadeltaTCR antibody was added to restrict sorting to alphabetaTCR-expressing T cells. In roughly 6 donors, the dominant CD3+CD56+NKG2C+ clonotypes ranked among the top 10 CD8+ clonotypes, making up about 1.0-7.5% of CD8+ T cells. Those dominant clonotypes were again the most abundant among CD3+CD56-NKG2C+ cells in four donors, at about 28.3-60.1%. It remained unclear whether the expanded NKG2C-expressing T cell clones were specific for HCMV antigens. The eight sequenced donors were randomly selected healthy volunteers, three men and five women. HCMV-specific IgG was detected in serum with a commercial ELISA kit to determine HCMV serostatus. Reads were demultiplexed and grouped by UMI with MIGEC, and clonotypes were assembled and quantified with MiTCR. To exclude erroneous sequences, any TCR cDNA sequence not supported by at least two reads was discarded. The tcR package was used for downstream repertoire analysis, with clonotypes matched between fractions based on CDR3 nucleotide sequence plus V segment. Antigen specificity was annotated against VDJdb with VDJmatch, allowing one amino acid substitution in CDR3.

Sequencing was performed on CD4+ T cells sorted from blood. This receptor was identified in a woman between 18 and 29 years old in good health. Recombination joined TRBV11-2 with TRBJ2-3; tentative D gene TRBD2, with 5 bases matching. CDR3 reads: CASTGRDTQYF. The sequenced DNA is TGTGCCAGCACTGGGAGAGATACGCAGTATTTT. Here the CDR3 is joined to the reference TRBV11-2 and TRBJ2-3 genes, and the full variable domain is: EAGVAQSPRYKIIEKRQSVAFWCNPISGHATLYWYQQILGQGPKLLIQFQNNGVVDDSQLPKDRFSAERLKGVDSTLKIQPAKLEDSAVYLCASTGRDTQYFGPGTRLTVL.